The rows below give T cell receptor beta chains drawn from one sample of a study of blood T cell repertoires in COVID-19. Assay: immunoSEQ multiplex PCR; the TCRdb copy retains only in-frame clones and omits some. The data contain 70,000 to 85,000 clones, around 90% of them singletons. The sequenced sample consisted of peripheral blood. The receptors derive from a woman aged 45-60 years with active or convalescent COVID-19. The CDR3 runs from the conserved cysteine through the conserved F or W. Fields, in order: V gene, J gene, clone size, D gene, CDR3 protein, CDR3 DNA. The D gene is left open where the match is weak. Clone size, where shown, is once, few, many, or a class for clones that have expanded.

>TRBV9|TRBJ2-1|-|TRBD1
CASSGGTGGGEQFF
TGTGCCAGCAGCGGAGGGACAGGGGGTGGTGAGCAGTTCTTC
>TRBV6-2/TRBV6-3|TRBJ2-5|-|-
CASSYSTETQYF
TGTGCCAGCAGTTACTCGACTGAGACCCAGTACTTC
>TRBV7-2|TRBJ2-7|once|-
CASSLARQIAGYEQYF
TGTGCCAGCAGCTTAGCGAGGCAGATCGCCGGCTACGAGCAGTACTTC
>TRBV29-1|TRBJ2-1|-|-
CSVEDANSNEQFF
TGCAGCGTTGAAGATGCCAACTCCAATGAGCAGTTCTTC
>TRBV18|TRBJ1-4|-|TRBD1
CASSPPGAGGVYEKLFF
TGTGCCAGCTCACCACCGGGAGCAGGGGGCGTTTATGAAAAACTGTTTTTT
>TRBV7-3|TRBJ1-2|-|-
CASSLTQRNYGYTF
TGTGCCAGCAGCTTAACGCAGAGGAACTATGGCTACACCTTC
>TRBV7-2|TRBJ2-5|-|TRBD1
CASSEDRRYQETQYF
TGTGCCAGCAGCGAGGACAGGAGGTACCAAGAGACCCAGTACTTC
>TRBV27|TRBJ2-1|once|-
CASSLTPGRGINEQFF
TGTGCCAGCAGTTTAACACCCGGTCGGGGAATCAATGAGCAGTTCTTC
>TRBV19|TRBJ1-2|once|-
CASSSGTREGYYGYTF
TGTGCCAGTAGTTCCGGGACACGCGAGGGGTATTATGGCTACACCTTC
>TRBV19|TRBJ1-3|-|-
CASSILQGSGNTIYF
TGTGCCAGTAGTATACTACAGGGCTCTGGAAACACCATATATTTT
>TRBV19|TRBJ1-5|-|-
CASINRGSNQPQHF
TGTGCCAGTATTAACCGGGGTAGCAATCAGCCCCAGCATTTT
>TRBV19|TRBJ2-1|-|-
CASGTPSINEQFF
TGTGCCAGCGGGACTCCCTCTATCAATGAGCAGTTCTTC
>TRBV30|TRBJ2-2|-|TRBD1
CARDRGNTGELFF
TGTGCGAGGGACAGGGGAAACACCGGGGAGCTGTTTTTT
>TRBV6-6|TRBJ2-1|-|-
CASSYGLPLGNEQFF
TGTGCCAGCAGTTACGGACTTCCCCTCGGCAATGAGCAGTTCTTC
>TRBV20-1|TRBJ2-3|-|-
CSATEPRITDTQYF
TGCAGTGCTACTGAACCCAGGATCACAGATACGCAGTATTTT
>TRBV5-1|TRBJ2-5|-|TRBD2
CASSLARREVGETQYF
TGCGCCAGCAGCTTGGCCAGGCGGGAGGTTGGAGAGACCCAGTACTTC
>TRBV23-1|TRBJ2-7|-|TRBD1
CASSRRLGTGLSYEQYF
TGCGCCAGCAGCCGCCGATTAGGGACAGGGCTCTCCTACGAGCAGTACTTC
>TRBV6-5|TRBJ1-5|-|-
CASKISGERNQPQHF
TGTGCCAGTAAAATTTCAGGGGAACGCAATCAGCCCCAGCATTTT
>TRBV4-1|TRBJ2-3|-|TRBD2
CASSLVGTSEDTQYF
TGCGCCAGCAGCCTAGTCGGGACTAGCGAAGATACGCAGTATTTT
>TRBV30|TRBJ1-2|-|-
CAWSFAGLGGYTF
TGTGCCTGGAGCTTCGCGGGGCTCGGGGGCTACACCTTC
>TRBV7-7|TRBJ2-3|-|-
CASSKLRTDTQYF
TGTGCTAGCAGCAAACTGCGCACAGATACGCAGTATTTT
>TRBV19|TRBJ2-5|-|-
CASSIILGTGQETQYF
TGTGCCAGTAGTATAATCCTGGGAACGGGACAAGAGACCCAGTACTTC
>TRBV27|TRBJ1-2|-|-
CASSLFGDRGYTF
TGTGCCAGCAGTTTGTTCGGGGATCGAGGCTACACCTTC
>TRBV19|TRBJ2-7|-|TRBD1
CASSTGQGSYEQYF
TGTGCCAGTAGTACCGGACAGGGGAGCTACGAGCAGTACTTC
>TRBV5-6|TRBJ1-1|-|TRBD1
CASSLGPDRGEGLTEAFF
TGTGCCAGCAGCTTGGGCCCCGACAGGGGCGAAGGACTCACTGAAGCTTTCTTT
>TRBV4-3|TRBJ2-1|-|-
CASSQDQGLLGNEQFF
TGCGCCAGCAGCCAAGATCAGGGCCTCCTAGGGAATGAGCAGTTCTTC
>TRBV7-2|TRBJ2-7|few|TRBD2
CASSLALAGAGQYF
TGTGCCAGCAGCTTAGCACTAGCGGGGGCTGGGCAGTACTTC
>TRBV6-1|TRBJ1-6|once|TRBD1
CASSELVGSQGGLHF
TGTGCCAGCAGTGAATTAGTGGGCAGCCAGGGGGGCCTCCACTTT
>TRBV29-1|TRBJ1-1|-|TRBD1
CSVTRRTGALTEAFF
TGCAGCGTTACTCGTCGGACAGGCGCTTTAACTGAAGCTTTCTTT
>TRBV19|TRBJ1-2|-|TRBD1
CASSMQTGGYGYTF
TGTGCCAGTAGCATGCAGACAGGGGGATATGGCTACACCTTC
>TRBV5-1|TRBJ2-5|-|-
CASSDTGRETQYF
TGCGCCAGCAGCGATACAGGGAGAGAGACCCAGTACTTC
>TRBV2|TRBJ1-1|-|-
CASSVGGQTEAFF
TGTGCCAGCAGTGTCGGGGGGCAGACTGAAGCTTTCTTT
>TRBV9|TRBJ2-3|-|TRBD2
CASSVRTSGASTDTQYF
TGTGCCAGCAGCGTACGAACTAGCGGGGCAAGCACAGATACGCAGTATTTT
>TRBV30|TRBJ1-2|-|-
CAWNGGYGYTF
TGTGCCTGGAACGGGGGCTATGGCTACACCTTC
>TRBV27|TRBJ1-2|-|-
CASRDFFQSNYGYTF
TGTGCCAGCCGGGACTTTTTCCAATCTAACTATGGCTACACCTTC
>TRBV3-1/TRBV3-2|TRBJ2-2|-|TRBD2
CASSPSGGTGELFF
TGTGCCAGCAGCCCTAGCGGGGGGACCGGGGAGCTGTTTTTT
>TRBV5-4|TRBJ2-7|-|TRBD1
CASSSWTGVYEQYF
TGTGCCAGCAGCTCCTGGACAGGGGTATACGAGCAGTACTTC
>TRBV7-9|TRBJ1-4|-|-
CASSYTGSLNEKLFF
TGTGCCAGCAGCTACACAGGGTCCTTGAATGAAAAACTGTTTTTT
>TRBV7-9|TRBJ1-2|-|-
CASSPRAGRNYGYTF
TGTGCCAGCAGCCCCCGGGCGGGGAGAAACTATGGCTACACCTTC
>TRBV27|TRBJ1-5|once|-
CASRYRELVFKHF
TGTGCCAGCAGGTACAGGGAATTGGTTTTTAAACATTTT